The clone carrying this T cell receptor beta chain was observed a handful of times. Under the authors' procedure: Estimated nucleated cell counts came from reference gene primer amplification. Using immunoSEQ multiplex PCR, the repertoire was profiled, and TCRdb retains in-frame clones only, with some absent. Clone size and the V and J calls come from that table; the DNA yielded D and trimming. The sample lists about 35,000 clones; around 80% were seen once. These data are taken from a study of blood T cell repertoires in COVID-19. Study-level information: Sites across the United States, Italy and Spain contributed samples from acute and convalescent COVID-19. T cells, B-cell-depleted T cells, or PBMCs supplied cDNA or gDNA.

Germline V CDR1 and CDR2: MNHEY, SVGAGI. Trimming took 0 bases from V and 4 from J; bases not matched to a gene: 4. The CDR3 loop spans 16 amino acids. J is TRBJ2-2 and V is TRBV6-5; 8 bases fit TRBD2. Source material: peripheral blood. This clonotype was sampled from a man in his 60s in a cohort sampled during active COVID-19. The CDR3 loop is CASSYSPGGGTGELFF. The CDR3 nucleotides read TGTGCCAGCAGTTACTCCCCCGGGGGGGGCACCGGGGAGCTGTTTTTT.